The sample holds a few counts of the clone carrying this T cell receptor beta chain. What it recognizes is unknown. Each sorted fraction was over 95% pure. The data were obtained in a study of beta chain features in type 1 diabetes. Study-level information: Examination of sorted cells across all samples involved roughly 100 million cells. Study-level findings and limits: The study left unresolved whether HLA type influences TCRB rearrangement. For Type 1 diabetes patients, all four CD4+ subsets carried TCRB CDR3s that were moderately but significantly shorter. Insertions were fewer and deletions more numerous at VDJ junctions in type 1 diabetes patients.

V lost 3 bases and J lost 5, with 8 bases in between. Germline CDR1 is MDHEN and CDR2 is SYDVKM. The CDR3 loop spans 13 amino acids. Sequenced material consisted of expressed TCRB transcripts (all of the isolated RNA was reverse transcribed). Profiling relied on immunoSEQ multiplex PCR, and the TCRdb table lists in-frame clones only, not all of them. This sample has some 270,000 clones, with roughly a tenth found just once. The TCR was taken from a young man with type 1 diabetes. The sequenced sample was naive CD4+ T cells from blood. This rearrangement joins TRBV28 to TRBJ1-5; D ambiguous. The CDR3 nucleotides are TGTGCCAGCAGTTTTGGTGGGCATCAGCCCCAGCATTTT. Its translation: CASSFGGHQPQHF.